These 10 T cell receptor beta chains were all obtained from the same sample, sequenced in a study of CD8+CD57+ T cells in acquired aplastic anemia. Genomic DNA, serving as template, underwent TCR beta VDJ and CDR3 profiling. MiXCR was run by TCRdb on the reads, yielding one entry per CDR3 protein. This repertoire shows some 200,000 distinct CDR3 sequences, roughly 60% found once; its top ten account for roughly 53%. Patients who underwent sequencing had shown CD8+CD57+ cell expansion by flow cytometry. Sequencing was carried out using sorted CD4+, CD8+, or CD8+CD57+ T cells (not recorded which) from PBMCs. The receptors come from a human donor with aplastic anemia.

The chain links TRBV7-2 to TRBJ2-3, with D possibly TRBD2 on 6 matching bases. This CDR3 has 15 amino acids. V was shortened by 4 bases and J by 3 bases, with 14 bases between the two germline ends. The germline CDR1 and CDR2 sequences are SGHTA and FQGNSA. CDR3 sequence: CASSSLWGVTDTQYF. The CDR3 DNA follows: TGTGCCAGCAGCTCCCTATGGGGGGTTACAGATACGCAGTATTTT.

The chain uses TRBV7-9 and TRBJ2-5; either TRBD1 or TRBD2 may fit D (6 bases each). The germline gives CDR1 SEHNR, CDR2 FQNEAQ (reference sequence). The V end was cut by 8 bases, the J end by 1 base, with 14 bases between. This CDR3 has 14 residues. CDR3 DNA: TGTGCCAGCGCCCTAGGGGGGACCCAAGAGACCCAGTACTTC. It codes for CASALGGTQETQYF.

This chain uses TRBV24-1 with TRBJ1-5, with 9 bases fitting TRBD1. Germline V gene data show CDR1 as KGHDR and CDR2 as SFDVKD. After removal of 6 bases from V and 1 base from J, the junction contained 6 bases not matched to a gene. The CDR3 loop spans 16 amino acids. For the CDR3, the DNA is TGTGCCACCAGTCCCCGAGGGACAGGGAGCAATCAGCCCCAGCATTTT. As protein: CATSPRGTGSNQPQHF.

The chain employs TRBV2 and TRBJ2-7; 10 nucleotides match TRBD1. Germline CDR1 reads SNHLY; CDR2 reads FYNNEI. Trimming removed 1 base from V and 5 bases from J; junction bases left unmatched: 2. The CDR3 is 14 residues long. CDR3 nucleotide sequence: TGTGCCAGCAGTGAAGAAGGGACAGGGGACGAGCAGTACTTC. It yields the protein CASSEEGTGDEQYF.

The rearrangement uses TRBV6-2 or TRBV6-3 and TRBJ2-7; 7 nucleotides line up with TRBD1. V lost 2 bases and J lost 13; bases outside the gene matches: 5. The germline V gene encodes CDR1 MNHEY and CDR2 SVGEGT. The CDR3 is made up of 11 amino acids. The CDR3 DNA sequence: TGTGCCAGCAGTTACGGCAGGGGGACATACTTC. This sequence encodes CASSYGRGTYF.

This clonotype was found many times. The rearrangement links TRBV9 to TRBJ2-2, with 8 bases identical to TRBD2. Germline-derived CDR1 and CDR2 are SGDLS and YYNGEE. The V and J ends lost 1 base and 0 bases, in that order; junction bases with no gene match: 2. The CDR3 extends over 16 amino acids. The DNA for the CDR3 is TGTGCCAGCAGCGTAATAGCGGGGCCGAACACCGGGGAGCTGTTTTTT. It translates to CASSVIAGPNTGELFF.

The rearrangement links TRBV9 to TRBJ1-5; D unresolved. The V gene's germline CDR1 is SGDLS and CDR2 YYNGEE. V dropped 4 bases and J dropped 1 base, with 9 bases sitting between them. CDR3 size: 14 residues. CDR3 in amino acids: CASSRLDSNQPQHF. The CDR3 DNA is TGTGCCAGCAGCCGGTTAGACAGCAATCAGCCCCAGCATTTT.

CDR3 residues: CATSDLRDRGHIYEQYF. For the CDR3, the DNA is TGTGCCACCAGTGATTTGCGGGACAGGGGCCACATCTACGAGCAGTACTTC. V usage is TRBV24-1 and J usage is TRBJ2-7; 10 bases agree with TRBD1. Germline-derived CDR1 and CDR2 are KGHDR and SFDVKD. Trimming at V came to 0 bases and at J to 3 bases, leaving 7 bases not matched to a gene. CDR3 length: 17 residues.

This clonotype has more than one count but fewer than ten. The chain is built from TRBV5-1 and TRBJ2-7, with a tentative D call TRBD1 (5 bases). In germline, CDR1 is SGHRS, CDR2 YFSETQ. V shed 4 bases and J shed 3 bases, with 17 bases lying between them. This CDR3 region has 15 residues. CDR3: CASSRSWGASYEQYF. The CDR3 DNA reads as TGCGCCAGCAGCCGAAGCTGGGGCGCGAGCTACGAGCAGTACTTC.

This clonotype was seen a few times. With a much larger clone just one base away, this may be a read error. The rearrangement uses TRBV5-4 and TRBJ2-7, with TRBD1 identical over 8 bases. Germline CDR1 SGHNT, CDR2 YYREEE (reference sequence). The junction had 8 bases not matched to a gene; V was cut back by 0 bases and J by 3 bases. The CDR3 is 16 residues long. The CDR3 coding sequence is TGTGCCAGCAGCTTGGCCGAGACAGGGGCCTTCTACGAGCAGTACTTC. Its protein is CASSLAETGAFYEQYF.